Following are 25 T cell receptor beta chains from one sample sequenced in a study of cytomegalovirus exposure and HLA in healthy donors. The PCR employed 60 Vbeta primers together with 13 Jbeta primers. Method: immunoSEQ multiplex PCR; TCRdb's copy keeps in-frame clones and lacks some. Of approximately 190,000 clones in the sample, 80% were seen once. The sequenced material came from PBMCs. The receptor set was obtained from a man aged 40-50 years in good health and CMV-seropositive.

CDR3 region: CASGFSRNYGYTF. CDR3 coding DNA: TGTGCTAGTGGTTTTAGCCGGAACTATGGCTACACCTTC. The chain combines TRBV12-5 with TRBJ1-2, with D unresolved. Trimming removed 3 bases from V and 2 bases from J, with 7 bases in between. Germline loops: CDR1 LGHNT, CDR2 FRNRAP. The CDR3 has 13 residues.

The genes are TRBV9 and TRBJ2-3, with TRBD2 as a possible D gene (6 bases). CDR1 and CDR2 (germline): SGDLS, YYNGEE. There are 17 residues in the CDR3. The V end was cut by 7 bases, the J end by 0 bases, with 21 bases between. In DNA form, the CDR3 reads TGTGCCAGCGCGTTCCCCCGGGACTTCCCTAGCACAGATACGCAGTATTTT. This sequence encodes CASAFPRDFPSTDTQYF. The variable domain in full, completed from reference TRBV9 and TRBJ2-3, reads DSGVTQTPKHLITATGQRVTLRCSPRSGDLSVYWYQQSLDQGLQFLIQYYNGEERAKGNILERFSAQQFPDLHSELNLSSLELGDSALYFCASAFPRDFPSTDTQYFGPGTRLTVL.

Note on this clone: At one end, the junction sequence differs from germline, possibly due to a read error. CDR3 nucleotides: TGTTCCAGCAGCTTAGAGAGGTTT. Translating gives CSSSLERF. J is TRBJ1-3 and V is TRBV7-9; no reliable D call. The CDR3 loop spans 8 amino acids. Germline V CDR1 and CDR2: SEHNR, FQNEAQ (reference sequence).

V usage is TRBV4-2 and J usage is TRBJ2-7, with TRBD2 as a possible D gene (7 bases). The CDR3 runs to 16 residues. Germline V CDR1 and CDR2: LGHNA, YNFKEQ. V gave up 3 bases and J gave up 3 bases, with 18 bases separating them. The DNA for the CDR3 is TGTGCCAGCAGCCACAGGGGAAGCGGGGAGGGCTACGAGCAGTACTTC. It encodes CASSHRGSGEGYEQYF.

The chain employs TRBV11-2 and TRBJ1-1; no definite D call. The CDR3 length is 13 residues. Trimming left V 8 bases short and J 2 bases short, with 12 bases between. Germline lookup yields CDR1 SGHAT and CDR2 FQNNGV. The CDR3 nucleotides are TGTGCCAGCGGCGGGCGGTTAAACACTGAAGCTTTCTTT. Translated: CASGGRLNTEAFF.

J is TRBJ2-3 and V is TRBV5-1; 9 bases map to TRBD2. Germline V lookup: CDR1 SGHRS, CDR2 YFSETQ. J lost 6 bases, V lost 4 bases, and 6 bases had no gene match. The CDR3 sequence is 14 residues long. The DNA for the CDR3 is TGCGCCAGCAGCCTTAGCGGGGGAGCGGATACGCAGTATTTT. Its translation is CASSLSGGADTQYF.

The genes are TRBV14 and TRBJ1-2; no reliable D call. The CDR3 covers 15 residues. V was trimmed by 8 bases and J by 2 bases, leaving 18 bases between them. Germline CDR1 and CDR2: SGHDN and FVKESK. The CDR3 loop reads CASSPGGRTNYGYTF. The CDR3 coding sequence is TGTGCCAGCTCGCCGGGCGGGCGAACAAACTATGGCTACACCTTC. Filled out from reference TRBV14 and TRBJ1-2, the complete variable domain reads EAGVTQFPSHSVIEKGQTVTLRCDPISGHDNLYWYRRVMGKEIKFLLHFVKESKQDESGMPNNRFLAERTGGTYSTLKVQPAELEDSGVYFCASSPGGRTNYGYTFGSGTRLTVV.

Regarding this clone: The junction departs from the called germline gene at one end, perhaps through a read error. This sequence joins TRBV6-5 and TRBJ2-5; 7 nucleotides agree with TRBD1. The CDR3 totals 15 residues. CDR1 MNHEY and CDR2 SVGAGI come from the germline V gene. The CDR3 sequence is CASSYSSQGQVTQYF. The CDR3, as DNA: TGTGCCAGCAGTTACTCGTCACAGGGGCAAGTGACCCAGTACTTC.

This chain uses TRBV2 with TRBJ2-7; no reliable D call. This CDR3 is 13 amino acids long. Trimming removed 7 bases from V and 6 bases from J, with 16 bases in between. Germline-derived CDR1 and CDR2 are SNHLY and FYNNEI. The CDR3 is CASNGVPSLEQYF. CDR3 nucleotide sequence: TGTGCCAGCAATGGAGTCCCCTCCCTCGAGCAGTACTTC.

This clone was picked up one time. V and J are TRBV6-5 and TRBJ2-2; 9 nucleotides align to TRBD1. With V trimmed by 2 bases and J by 2 bases, 3 bases remained unmatched. This CDR3 has 16 amino acids. The germline V gene has CDR1 MNHEY and CDR2 SVGAGI. The DNA for the CDR3 is TGTGCCAGCAGTTACGCGGGACAGGGTAACACCGGGGAGCTGTTTTTT. This sequence encodes CASSYAGQGNTGELFF.

The V and J genes are TRBV19 and TRBJ2-2; TRBD2 matches 12 bases. Germline CDR1 reads LNHDA; CDR2 reads SQIVND (reference sequence). The junction had 5 bases not matched to a gene; V was cut back by 1 base and J by 8 bases. The length of the CDR3 is 16 residues. The CDR3 reads CASSIALAGGKGELFF. The CDR3 DNA follows: TGTGCCAGTAGTATAGCACTAGCGGGGGGAAAAGGGGAGCTGTTTTTT.

This clone was detected once. The chain couples TRBV7-9 to TRBJ1-1; 7 bases agree with TRBD1. The CDR3 contains 12 residues. V lost 9 bases, J lost 3 bases, and 4 bases stayed unmatched. Germline CDR1 SEHNR, CDR2 FQNEAQ (reference sequence). The CDR3 spells CASRGLDTEAFF. In nucleotides, the CDR3 is TGTGCCAGTAGGGGGCTTGACACTGAAGCTTTCTTT.

The chain employs TRBV7-9 and TRBJ2-5; 10 bases match TRBD1. CDR3 length: 15 amino acids. The V gene end was trimmed by 2 bases and the J gene end by 2 bases; junction bases not matched to a gene: 2. Per germline, CDR1 SEHNR and CDR2 FQNEAQ (reference sequence). The CDR3 DNA follows: TGTGCCAGCAGCTTAAGGACAGGGGGACAAGAGACCCAGTACTTC. Translation: CASSLRTGGQETQYF. The variable domain in full, with the rest retrieved from reference TRBV7-9 and TRBJ2-5, is DTGVSQNPRHKITKRGQNVTFRCDPISEHNRLYWYRQTLGQGPEFLTYFQNEAQLEKSRLLSDRFSAERPKGSFSTLEIQRTEQGDSAMYLCASSLRTGGQETQYFGPGTRLLVL.

The chain couples TRBV7-9 to TRBJ1-4; 7 nucleotides agree with TRBD1. Germline V CDR1 and CDR2: SEHNR, FQNEAQ (reference sequence). The CDR3 runs 16 residues. After removal of 6 bases from V and 4 bases from J, the junction contained 11 bases not matched to a gene. The CDR3 DNA is TGTGCCAGCAGTTCTCCTCAGGGGGAGCTTAATGAAAAACTGTTTTTT. This gives the protein CASSSPQGELNEKLFF.

The chain employs TRBV19 and TRBJ2-7; tentatively, D is TRBD2 (7 bases). Between the trimmed V and J ends, which lost 6 bases and 4 bases, there was a span of 16 bases. The CDR3 sequence is 14 residues long. Germline-derived CDR1 and CDR2 are LNHDA and SQIVND (reference sequence). Here the CDR3 DNA reads TGTGCCAGTAGAAGAGCGGGACAAGGGTACGAGCAGTACTTC. Residues: CASRRAGQGYEQYF.

This rearrangement joins TRBV5-1 to TRBJ2-2; the D gene is possibly TRBD1 (6 bases). CDR3 length: 19 residues. Looked up from germline, CDR1 is SGHRS and CDR2 is YFSETQ. The V end was cut by 1 base, the J end by 4 bases, with 23 bases between. In DNA form, the CDR3 reads TGCGCCAGCAGCTTGACCGTTTTCGGCCAGGGGTCGGGCACCGGGGAGCTGTTTTTT. Residues: CASSLTVFGQGSGTGELFF.

This clone has a single count. This chain connects TRBV14 to TRBJ2-7; TRBD2 is a possible D gene (6 bases). The CDR3 is 16 residues long. V was trimmed by 2 bases and J by 2 bases, leaving 16 bases between them. CDR1 and CDR2 from the germline V gene are SGHDN and FVKESK. The CDR3 reads CASSQYSTSSTYEQYF. For the CDR3, the DNA is TGTGCCAGCAGCCAATACTCGACTAGTAGCACCTACGAGCAGTACTTC.

The V call is TRBV9, the J call TRBJ2-1, with D possibly TRBD1 on 5 matching bases. The CDR3 has 15 residues. V lost 0 bases, J lost 2 bases, and 9 bases lay in between. CDR1 and CDR2 from the germline V gene are SGDLS and YYNGEE. CDR3 in amino acids: CASSVGGSAYNEQFF. The CDR3 nucleotides read TGTGCCAGCAGCGTAGGGGGCAGTGCCTACAATGAGCAGTTCTTC.

This sequence joins TRBV27 and TRBJ2-1; 10 bases map to TRBD1. The CDR3 loop spans 13 amino acids. CDR1 is MNHEY, CDR2 SMNVEV, per germline (reference sequence). Germline trimming cut 4 bases from V and 10 bases from J; bases unmatched to any gene: 4. The CDR3 sequence is CASSWDRGREQFF. In DNA form, the CDR3 reads TGTGCCAGCAGTTGGGACAGGGGACGCGAGCAGTTCTTC.

This chain joins TRBV28 and TRBJ2-7, with 12 bases lining up with TRBD2. CDR3 length equals 16 residues. V shed 2 bases and J 2 bases; nucleotides not matched to a gene: 4. Germline-derived CDR1 and CDR2 are MDHEN and SYDVKM. CDR3 loop: CASSLRLAGVTYEQYF. CDR3 nucleotide sequence: TGTGCCAGCAGTTTACGACTAGCGGGGGTTACCTACGAGCAGTACTTC.

CDR3 residues: CASSKGAVGNQPQHF. CDR3 in DNA: TGTGCCAGCAGCAAGGGGGCGGTGGGCAATCAGCCCCAGCATTTT. The rearrangement uses TRBV28 and TRBJ1-5; 7 bases match TRBD1. The length of the CDR3 is 15 residues. The V and J ends lost 6 bases and 2 bases, in that order; junction bases with no gene match: 7. Germline V gives CDR1 MDHEN, CDR2 SYDVKM. Complete variable domain (other parts from reference TRBV28 and TRBJ1-5): DVKVTQSSRYLVKRTGEKVFLECVQDMDHENMFWYRQDPGLGLRLIYFSYDVKMKEKGDIPEGYSVSREKKERFSLILESASTNQTSMYLCASSKGAVGNQPQHFGDGTRLSIL.

Turning to this clone: An end of the junction differs from the germline gene, which may be a read error. This rearrangement joins TRBV4-3 to TRBJ2-7; 7 nucleotides agree with TRBD1. Germline values: CDR1 LGHNA, CDR2 YSLEER. The CDR3 is 15 residues long. CDR3 bases: TGCGCCAGCAGCCAAGAGGCAGGGGGACGGTACGGGCAGTACTTC. Encoded protein: CASSQEAGGRYGQYF.

As to this clone: A far larger clone is only one base removed, so a read error is likely. This sequence joins TRBV4-1 and TRBJ2-7, with 12 bases aligning to TRBD2. The CDR3 length is 19 residues. The J segment lost 1 base and the V segment lost 0 bases, leaving 10 bases of the junction unmatched. From germline, CDR1 is MGHRA and CDR2 YSYEKL. The CDR3 reads CASSQDAPTSGGFSYEQYF. CDR3 in DNA: TGCGCCAGCAGCCAAGATGCCCCCACTAGCGGGGGGTTTTCCTACGAGCAGTACTTC.

V gene TRBV27 combines with J gene TRBJ2-5, with TRBD2 as a possible D gene (5 bases). Germline CDR1 is MNHEY and CDR2 is SMNVEV (reference sequence). The V end lost 2 bases, the J end lost 7 bases, and 17 bases lay between the germline ends. This CDR3 comprises 15 residues. CDR3 in amino acids: CASSLGSDGLGTQYF. CDR3 nucleotides: TGTGCCAGCAGTTTAGGTAGCGACGGCCTTGGGACCCAGTACTTC.

J is TRBJ1-4 and V is TRBV21-1; the table's D call TRBD1 went unverified against the DNA. TRBV21-1 is assigned pseudogene status. CDR3 length: 14 amino acids. CDR3 loop: CASSNQGMGEKLFF. CDR3 bases: TGTGCCAGCAGCAACCAGGGTATGGGGGAAAAACTGTTTTTT.